This TCR beta chain derives from a study of CXCR3-negative and CXCR3-positive naive CD8 T cells. Regarding the study as a whole: Memory cells showed distinct TRBV-TRBJ patterns, while the two naive subsets matched.

cDNA libraries for TRB were generated by 5' RACE incorporating UMI labels. TCRdb re-called the 5' RACE reads, yielding one record per CDR3 amino acid sequence without DNA. The repertoire table contains some 45,000 distinct CDR3 sequences. On this clonotype itself: Its target is not known.

The TCR was taken from a human donor in good health. Some clones in this sample may be carry-over from other donors' samples. The sample consisted of naive CXCR3- CD8+ T cells from blood. As for subset: CD45RO-CCR7+CD27+CD95- naive CD8+ T cells lacking CXCR3 (TNR3-).

The CDR3 loop is CASSYTPASVGEQYF. This chain joins TRBV6-2 or TRBV6-3 and TRBJ2-7. The CDR3 extends over 15 amino acids. CDR1 and CDR2 from the germline V gene are MNHEY and SVGEGT.